This T cell receptor (beta chain) is drawn from a study of blood T cell repertoires in COVID-19. Study information: Samples came from the United States, Italy and Spain, spanning acute and convalescent COVID-19. The analysed material was cDNA or gDNA that came from T cells, B-cell-depleted T cells, or PBMCs.

How the authors handled the data: Nucleated cell counts were estimated from reference gene primer amplification. Produced via immunoSEQ multiplex PCR; TCRdb's table is partial and in-frame only. The DNA gave D and trimming, while V, J and clone size come from that table. The table records 250,000 or so clones, more than 75% of them present only once. The trim removed 7 bases at V and 5 bases at J, leaving 12 bases unmatched. CDR1 is SGHRS and CDR2 is YFSETQ in the germline V gene. This CDR3 contains 15 residues. Material for sequencing was peripheral blood. The chain uses TRBV5-1 and TRBJ2-5, with 9 bases that match TRBD1. The clonotype originates from an older woman with active or convalescent COVID-19. The CDR3 nucleotides are TGCGCCAGCGGTGAGGGACAGGGTCGATTGGAGACCCAGTACTTC. It encodes CASGEGQGRLETQYF.